The clone carrying this TCR beta chain was observed a few times. The antigen is undetermined. Germline V gives CDR1 MNHEY, CDR2 SVGEGT. There are 18 residues in the CDR3. With 4 bases clipped from V and 4 bases from J, the junction kept 18 bases outside the gene matches. Caucasian, healthy and from Russia, the donors were aged between about 6 and 100. This sample is part of a study of blood T cells in healthy people across ages. Study-level background: Template-switching capture recovered about one barcoded beta molecule per two T cells.

Sample-barcoded 5' priming and a J-beta primer mix drove a second PCR of roughly 7 to 11 cycles. TCRdb analysed the 5' RACE reads with MiXCR anew, one entry per CDR3 protein. This repertoire shows about 1,800,000 distinct CDR3 sequences, approximately 28% found once; its top ten account for about 8%. Broader study findings: A strong correlation was found between TCR beta diversity and the percentage of naive T cells.

This TCR was sampled from a woman under 40 in good health. The chain employs TRBV6-2 or TRBV6-3 and TRBJ2-7; 8 nucleotides match TRBD1. Sequenced sample: blood. CDR3 loop: CASSFLDRDPKSGYEQYF. The CDR3 coding sequence is TGTGCCAGCAGTTTCCTGGACAGGGACCCTAAATCTGGATACGAGCAGTACTTC.